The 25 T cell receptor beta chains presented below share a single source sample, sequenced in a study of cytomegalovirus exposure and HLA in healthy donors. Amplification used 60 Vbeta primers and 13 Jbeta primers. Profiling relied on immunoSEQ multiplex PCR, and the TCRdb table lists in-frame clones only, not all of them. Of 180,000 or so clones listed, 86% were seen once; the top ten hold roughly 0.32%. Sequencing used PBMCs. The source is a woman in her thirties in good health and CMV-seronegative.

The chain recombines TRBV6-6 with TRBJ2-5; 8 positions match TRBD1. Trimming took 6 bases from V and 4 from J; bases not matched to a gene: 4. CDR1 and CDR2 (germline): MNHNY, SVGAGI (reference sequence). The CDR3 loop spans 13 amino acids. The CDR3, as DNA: TGTGCCAGCAGCCCGACAGGGGTAGAGACCCAGTACTTC. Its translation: CASSPTGVETQYF.

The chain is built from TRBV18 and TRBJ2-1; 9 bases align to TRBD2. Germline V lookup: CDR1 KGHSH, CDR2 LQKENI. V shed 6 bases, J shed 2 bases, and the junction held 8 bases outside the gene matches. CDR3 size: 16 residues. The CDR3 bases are TGTGCCAGCTCTTCGGGGCGGGGGGGCGCCTACAATGAGCAGTTCTTC. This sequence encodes CASSSGRGGAYNEQFF.

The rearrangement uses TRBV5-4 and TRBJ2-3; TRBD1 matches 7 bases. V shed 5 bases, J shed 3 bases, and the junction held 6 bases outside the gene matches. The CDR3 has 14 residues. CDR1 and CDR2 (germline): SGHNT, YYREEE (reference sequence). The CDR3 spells CASSRDSGTDTQYF. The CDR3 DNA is TGTGCCAGCAGTAGGGACAGCGGTACAGATACGCAGTATTTT.

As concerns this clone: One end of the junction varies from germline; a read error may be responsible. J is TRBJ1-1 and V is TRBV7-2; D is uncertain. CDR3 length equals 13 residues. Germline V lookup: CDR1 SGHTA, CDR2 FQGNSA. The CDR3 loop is CASSPGSWSVWLF. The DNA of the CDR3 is TGTGCCAGCAGCCCAGGAAGTTGGTCGGTTTGGCTCTTT.

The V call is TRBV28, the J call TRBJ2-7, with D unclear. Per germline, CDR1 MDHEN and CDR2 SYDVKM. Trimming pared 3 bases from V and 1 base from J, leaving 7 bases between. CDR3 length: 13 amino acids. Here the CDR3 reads CASSFRHSYEQYF. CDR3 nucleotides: TGTGCCAGCAGTTTTAGACATTCCTACGAGCAGTACTTC.

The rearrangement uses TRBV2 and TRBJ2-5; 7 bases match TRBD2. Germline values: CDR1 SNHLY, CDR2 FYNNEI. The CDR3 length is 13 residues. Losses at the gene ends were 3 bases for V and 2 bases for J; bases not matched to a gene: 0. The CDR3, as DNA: TGTGCCAGCAGTGACGGGGGGCAAGAGACCCAGTACTTC. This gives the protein CASSDGGQETQYF.

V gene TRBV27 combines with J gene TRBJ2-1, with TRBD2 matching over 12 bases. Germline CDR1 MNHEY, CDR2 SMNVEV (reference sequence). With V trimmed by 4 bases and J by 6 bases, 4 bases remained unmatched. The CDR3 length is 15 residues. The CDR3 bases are TGTGCCAGCAGTTCGACTAGCGGGAGTTTCAATGAGCAGTTCTTC. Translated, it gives CASSSTSGSFNEQFF.

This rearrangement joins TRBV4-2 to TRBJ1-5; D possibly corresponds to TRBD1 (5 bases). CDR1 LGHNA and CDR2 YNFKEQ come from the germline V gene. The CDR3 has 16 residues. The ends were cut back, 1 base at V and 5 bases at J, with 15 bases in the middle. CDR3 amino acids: CASSQVQEGVDQPQHF. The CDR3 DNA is TGTGCCAGCAGCCAAGTACAGGAAGGGGTCGATCAGCCCCAGCATTTT.

As DNA, the CDR3 is TGTGCCAGCTCACCGACAGGGGCTACTACTGAAGCTTTCTTT. Protein sequence: CASSPTGATTEAFF. The V gene is TRBV18, the J gene TRBJ1-1; 8 bases line up with TRBD1. The V gene end was trimmed by 3 bases and the J gene end by 5 bases; junction bases not matched to a gene: 5. This CDR3 has 14 amino acids. CDR1 is KGHSH and CDR2 is LQKENI in the germline V gene.

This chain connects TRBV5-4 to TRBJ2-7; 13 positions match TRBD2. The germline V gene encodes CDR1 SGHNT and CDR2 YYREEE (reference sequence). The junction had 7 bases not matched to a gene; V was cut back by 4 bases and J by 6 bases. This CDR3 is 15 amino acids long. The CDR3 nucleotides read TGTGCCAGCAGCGCGCGACTAGCGGGAGGTGGCGAGCAGTACTTC. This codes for CASSARLAGGGEQYF.

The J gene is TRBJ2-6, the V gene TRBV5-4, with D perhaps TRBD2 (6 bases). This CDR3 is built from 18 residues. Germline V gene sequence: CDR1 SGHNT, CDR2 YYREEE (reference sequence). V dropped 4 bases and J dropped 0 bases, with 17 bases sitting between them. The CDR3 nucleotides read TGTGCCAGCAGCCAATCGACCTTCGGGAGCTCTGGGGCCAACGTCCTGACTTTC. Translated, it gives CASSQSTFGSSGANVLTF.

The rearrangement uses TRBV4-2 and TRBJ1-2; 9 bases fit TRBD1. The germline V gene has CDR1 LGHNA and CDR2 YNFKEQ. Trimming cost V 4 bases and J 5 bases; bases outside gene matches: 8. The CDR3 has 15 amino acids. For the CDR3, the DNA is TGTGCCAGCAGCCCGGGACAGGGAGGACGGTATGGCTACACCTTC. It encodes CASSPGQGGRYGYTF.

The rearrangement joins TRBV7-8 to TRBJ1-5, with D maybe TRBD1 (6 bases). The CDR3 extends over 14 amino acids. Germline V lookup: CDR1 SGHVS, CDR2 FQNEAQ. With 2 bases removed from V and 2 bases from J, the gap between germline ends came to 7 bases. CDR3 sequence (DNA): TGTGCCAGCAGCTTAAGGACAGGCAATCAGCCCCAGCATTTT. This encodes CASSLRTGNQPQHF.

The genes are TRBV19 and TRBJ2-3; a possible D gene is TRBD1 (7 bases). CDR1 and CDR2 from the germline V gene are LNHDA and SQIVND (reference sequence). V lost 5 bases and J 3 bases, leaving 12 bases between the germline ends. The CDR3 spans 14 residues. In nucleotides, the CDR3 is TGTGCCAGTAGTTCCCAGGGGGGTACAGATACGCAGTATTTT. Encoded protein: CASSSQGGTDTQYF. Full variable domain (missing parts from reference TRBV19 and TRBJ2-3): DGGITQSPKYLFRKEGQNVTLSCEQNLNHDAMYWYRQDPGQGLRLIYYSQIVNDFQKGDIAEGYSVSREKKESFPLTVTSAQKNPTAFYLCASSSQGGTDTQYFGPGTRLTVL.

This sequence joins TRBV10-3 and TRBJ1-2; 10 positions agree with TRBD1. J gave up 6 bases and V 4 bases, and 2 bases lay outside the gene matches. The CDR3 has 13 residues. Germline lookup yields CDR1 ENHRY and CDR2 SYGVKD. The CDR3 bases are TGTGCCATCAGTGGGGGGACAGGGGATGGCTACACCTTC. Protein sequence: CAISGGTGDGYTF.

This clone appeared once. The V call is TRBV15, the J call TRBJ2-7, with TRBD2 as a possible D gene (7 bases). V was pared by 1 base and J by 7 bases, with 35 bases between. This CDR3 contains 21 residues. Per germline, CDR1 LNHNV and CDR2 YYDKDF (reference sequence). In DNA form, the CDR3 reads TGTGCCACCAGCAGAGCCTTTATGCGTGGATCGGGGGGCCCGGACCGGGGGGAGCAGTACTTC. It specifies CATSRAFMRGSGGPDRGEQYF.

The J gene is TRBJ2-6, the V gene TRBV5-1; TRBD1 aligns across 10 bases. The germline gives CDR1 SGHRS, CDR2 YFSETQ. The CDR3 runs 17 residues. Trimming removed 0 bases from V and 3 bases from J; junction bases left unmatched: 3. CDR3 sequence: CASSLGQGAVGANVLTF. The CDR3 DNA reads TGCGCCAGCAGCTTGGGACAGGGGGCGGTTGGGGCCAACGTCCTGACTTTC.

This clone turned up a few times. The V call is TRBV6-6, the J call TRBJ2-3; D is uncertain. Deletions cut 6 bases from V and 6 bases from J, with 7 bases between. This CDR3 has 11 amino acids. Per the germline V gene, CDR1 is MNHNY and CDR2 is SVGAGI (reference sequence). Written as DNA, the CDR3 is TGTGCCAGCAGCTACCTGGATACGCAGTATTTT. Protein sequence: CASSYLDTQYF.

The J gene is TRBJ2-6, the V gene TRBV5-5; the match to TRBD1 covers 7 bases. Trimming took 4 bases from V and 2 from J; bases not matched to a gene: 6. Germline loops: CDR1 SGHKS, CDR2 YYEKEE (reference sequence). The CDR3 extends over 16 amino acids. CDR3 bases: TGTGCCAGCAGCCCTATTACAGGGGCTGGGGCCAACGTCCTGACTTTC. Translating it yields CASSPITGAGANVLTF.

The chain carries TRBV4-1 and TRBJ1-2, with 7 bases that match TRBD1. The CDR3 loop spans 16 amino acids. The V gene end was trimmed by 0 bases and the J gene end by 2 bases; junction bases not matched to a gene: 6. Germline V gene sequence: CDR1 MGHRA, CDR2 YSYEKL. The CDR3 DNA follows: TGCGCCAGCAGCCAAGATCCGGGACAGCGAAACTATGGCTACACCTTC. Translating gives CASSQDPGQRNYGYTF.

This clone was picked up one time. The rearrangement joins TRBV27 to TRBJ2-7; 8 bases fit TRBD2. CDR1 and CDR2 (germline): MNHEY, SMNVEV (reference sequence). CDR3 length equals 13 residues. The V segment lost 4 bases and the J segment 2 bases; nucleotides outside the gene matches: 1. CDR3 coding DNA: TGTGCCAGCAGTTGGGGACTAGCCTACGAGCAGTACTTC. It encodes CASSWGLAYEQYF.

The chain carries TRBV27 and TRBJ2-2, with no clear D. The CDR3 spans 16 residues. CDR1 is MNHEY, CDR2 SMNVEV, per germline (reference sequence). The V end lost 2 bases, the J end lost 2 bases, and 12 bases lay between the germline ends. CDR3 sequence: CASSLITERNTGELFF. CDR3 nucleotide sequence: TGTGCCAGCAGTTTAATTACGGAGAGAAACACCGGGGAGCTGTTTTTT.

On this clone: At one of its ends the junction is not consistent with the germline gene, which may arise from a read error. Written as DNA, the CDR3 is TGTGCCGGCAGCTCCCCCGACAGGGGTTCCTACGAGCAGTACTTC. This translates into CAGSSPDRGSYEQYF. This chain uses TRBV7-8 with TRBJ2-7; 8 bases match TRBD1. Germline V gene sequence: CDR1 SGHVS, CDR2 FQNEAQ. The CDR3 sequence is 15 residues long.

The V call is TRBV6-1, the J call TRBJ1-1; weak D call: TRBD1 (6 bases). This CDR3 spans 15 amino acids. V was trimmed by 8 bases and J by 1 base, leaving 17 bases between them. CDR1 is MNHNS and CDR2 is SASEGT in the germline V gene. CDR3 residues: CASHDPGHENTEAFF. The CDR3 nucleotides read TGTGCCAGCCACGACCCGGGACACGAGAACACTGAAGCTTTCTTT.

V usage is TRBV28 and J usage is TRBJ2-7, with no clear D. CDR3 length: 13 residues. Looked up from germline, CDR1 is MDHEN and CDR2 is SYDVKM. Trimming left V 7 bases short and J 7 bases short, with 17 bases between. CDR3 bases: TGTGCCAGCAACCCAACTCAACTCGGGGAGCAGTACTTC. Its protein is CASNPTQLGEQYF.